The entry below describes one T cell receptor beta chain. Antigen: not known. Time point reported: baseline pretreatment blood. Specified treatment: 15 Gy SBRT to primary tumor, nephrectomy 4 weeks later. This renal cell carcinoma was of the clear cell type. The ends lost 1 base at V and 5 bases at J; junction bases unmatched: 8. Germline values: CDR1 GTSNPN, CDR2 SVGIG (reference sequence). The CDR3 extends over 16 amino acids. Sequenced by immunoSEQ multiplex PCR; TCRdb stores in-frame clones only, minus some. The repertoire holds roughly 150,000 clones, with roughly nine tenths as singletons. This sample was taken from a study of radiation and T cells in renal cell carcinoma. General study findings and limits: In blood, top tumor clones expanded by 2 weeks, shrinking by 4.

The source material was blood, sampled from a patient whose treatment included radiotherapy and nephrectomy. The chain has TRBV30 and TRBJ1-2; TRBD1 matches 12 bases. The TCR originated in a woman in her seventies with renal cell carcinoma. The CDR3 DNA is TGTGCCTGGAGTGGGGACAGGGGGCAGTTCTGGTATGGCTACACCTTC. It yields the protein CAWSGDRGQFWYGYTF. Using reference TRBV30 and TRBJ1-2 for the parts outside the CDR3, the full variable domain is SQTIHQWPATLVQPVGSPLSLECTVEGTSNPNLYWYRQAAGRGLQLLFYSVGIGQISSEVPQNLSASRPQDRQFILSSKKLLLSDSGFYLCAWSGDRGQFWYGYTFGSGTRLTVV.